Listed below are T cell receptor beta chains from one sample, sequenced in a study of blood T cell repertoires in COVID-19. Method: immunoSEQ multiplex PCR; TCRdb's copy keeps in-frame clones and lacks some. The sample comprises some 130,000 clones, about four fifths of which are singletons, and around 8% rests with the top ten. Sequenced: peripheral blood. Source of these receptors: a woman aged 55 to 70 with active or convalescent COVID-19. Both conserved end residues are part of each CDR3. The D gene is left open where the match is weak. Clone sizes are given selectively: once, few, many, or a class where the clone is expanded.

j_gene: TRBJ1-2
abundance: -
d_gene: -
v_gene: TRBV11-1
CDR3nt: TGTGCCAGCAGCTCATCCCAGGGTACCTATGGCTACACCTTC
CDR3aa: CASSSSQGTYGYTF

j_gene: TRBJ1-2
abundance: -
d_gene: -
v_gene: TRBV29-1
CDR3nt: TGCAGCGTTGATGACAGGACTAACTATGGCTACACCTTC
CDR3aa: CSVDDRTNYGYTF

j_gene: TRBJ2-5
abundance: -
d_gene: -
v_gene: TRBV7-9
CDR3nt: TGTGCCAGCAGTCTAAGCGGAGGGTACCAAGAGACCCAGTACTTC
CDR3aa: CASSLSGGYQETQYF

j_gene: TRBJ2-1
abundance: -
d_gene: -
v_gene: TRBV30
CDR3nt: TGTGCCTGGAGTGTAATCAGGGATAATGAGCAGTTCTTC
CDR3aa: CAWSVIRDNEQFF

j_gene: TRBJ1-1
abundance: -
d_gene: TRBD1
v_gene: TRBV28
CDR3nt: TGTGCCAGCAGGAACGGACAGGGGGCTCTAGGATCCACTGAAGCTTTCTTT
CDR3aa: CASRNGQGALGSTEAFF

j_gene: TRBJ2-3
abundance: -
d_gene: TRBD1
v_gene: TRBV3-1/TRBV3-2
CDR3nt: TGTGCCAGCAGCCCCCGGACAGGGGGGAGCACAGATACGCAGTATTTT
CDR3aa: CASSPRTGGSTDTQYF

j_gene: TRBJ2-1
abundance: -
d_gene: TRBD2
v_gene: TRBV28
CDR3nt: TGTGCCAGCAGTTTCCCCAGGACTAGCGGGATTGTTTGGGATGAGCAGTTCTTC
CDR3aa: CASSFPRTSGIVWDEQFF

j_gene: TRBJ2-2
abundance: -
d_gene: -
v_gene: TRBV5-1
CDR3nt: TGCGCCAGCGATACGGGATCGTACACCGGGGAGCTGTTTTTT
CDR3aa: CASDTGSYTGELFF

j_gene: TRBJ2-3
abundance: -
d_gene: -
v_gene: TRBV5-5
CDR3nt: TGTGCCAGCAGCTTTCCCAGGGGGGACACAGATACGCAGTATTTT
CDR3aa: CASSFPRGDTDTQYF

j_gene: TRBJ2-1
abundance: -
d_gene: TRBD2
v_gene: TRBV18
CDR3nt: TGTGCCAGCTCCCCACCAAGCGGGAGTACCCATGAGCAGTTCTTC
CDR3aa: CASSPPSGSTHEQFF

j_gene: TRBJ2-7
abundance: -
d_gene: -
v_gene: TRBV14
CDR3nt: TGTGCCAGCAGTGGAGGGATACTACCGCTCTGGGAGCAGTACTTC
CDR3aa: CASSGGILPLWEQYF

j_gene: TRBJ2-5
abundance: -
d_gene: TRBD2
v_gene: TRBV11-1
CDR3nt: TGTGCCAGCAGCTTAGCGTACGGGAGGGGAGAGACCCAGTACTTC
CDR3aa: CASSLAYGRGETQYF

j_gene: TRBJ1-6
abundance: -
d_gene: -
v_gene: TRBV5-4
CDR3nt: TGTGCCAGCAGCTTACAGGGATCGAATTCACCCCTCCACTTT
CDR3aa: CASSLQGSNSPLHF

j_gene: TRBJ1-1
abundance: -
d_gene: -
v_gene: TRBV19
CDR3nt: TGTGCCACCACTATCGGCCCGTCGAACACTGAAGCTTTCTTT
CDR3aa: CATTIGPSNTEAFF

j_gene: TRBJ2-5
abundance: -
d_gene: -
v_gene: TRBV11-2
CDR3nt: TGTGCCAGCAGCTTAGCCGTACTGGGGCTTTCGGAGACCCAGTACTTC
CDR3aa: CASSLAVLGLSETQYF

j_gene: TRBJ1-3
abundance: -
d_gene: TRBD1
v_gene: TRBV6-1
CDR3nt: TGTGCCAGCAGTGACACGGACAGGGTCGCTGGAAACACCATATATTTT
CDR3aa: CASSDTDRVAGNTIYF

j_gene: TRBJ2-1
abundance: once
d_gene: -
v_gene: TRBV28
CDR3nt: TGTGCCAGCAGTTTTCCCCAGGGTGGGTTCAATGAGCAGTTCTTC
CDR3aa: CASSFPQGGFNEQFF

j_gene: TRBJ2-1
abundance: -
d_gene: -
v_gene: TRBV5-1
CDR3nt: TGCGCCAGCAGCTTGACAGGCTACAATGAGCAGTTCTTC
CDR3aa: CASSLTGYNEQFF

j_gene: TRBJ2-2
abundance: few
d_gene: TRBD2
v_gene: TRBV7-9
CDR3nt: TGTGCCAGCAGCCCGGGACTAGCGGGGGGAATGGTCGCCGGGGAGCTGTTTTTT
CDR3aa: CASSPGLAGGMVAGELFF

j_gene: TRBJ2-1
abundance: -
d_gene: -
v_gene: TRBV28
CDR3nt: TGTGCCAGCAGTTATCGTTCGGGAGAGCAGTTCTTC
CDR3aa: CASSYRSGEQFF

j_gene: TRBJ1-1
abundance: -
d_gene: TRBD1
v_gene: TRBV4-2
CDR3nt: TGTGCCAGCAGCCTTGGGACAGGCTCTGAAGCTTTCTTT
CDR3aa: CASSLGTGSEAFF

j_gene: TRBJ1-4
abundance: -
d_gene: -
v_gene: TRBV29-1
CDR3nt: TGCAGCGTTGTCGTCGCGAATGAAAAACTGTTTTTT
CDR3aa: CSVVVANEKLFF

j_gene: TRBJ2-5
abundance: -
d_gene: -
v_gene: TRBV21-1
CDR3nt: TGTGCCAGCAGCAAAGTTAGTCCGGCGGGGGGCCAAGAGACCCAGTACTTC
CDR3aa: CASSKVSPAGGQETQYF

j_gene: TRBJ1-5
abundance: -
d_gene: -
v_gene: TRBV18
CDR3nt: TGTGCCAGCTCACCAGGGGGGTCGGGCAATCAGCCCCAGCATTTT
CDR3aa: CASSPGGSGNQPQHF

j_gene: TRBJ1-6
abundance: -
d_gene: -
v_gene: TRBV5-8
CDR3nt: TGTGCCAGCAGCTTTCCACTGGATTCACCCCTCCACTTT
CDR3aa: CASSFPLDSPLHF

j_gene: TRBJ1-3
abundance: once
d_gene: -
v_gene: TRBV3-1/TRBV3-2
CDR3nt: TGTGCCAGCAGGAACAGACACTCTGGAAACACCATATATTTT
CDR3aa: CASRNRHSGNTIYF

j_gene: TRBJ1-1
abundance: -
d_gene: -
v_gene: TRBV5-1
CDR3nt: TGCGCCAGCAGCTTGGGCGGGGGCGGCCCTGGGTTCACTGAAGCTTTCTTT
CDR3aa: CASSLGGGGPGFTEAFF

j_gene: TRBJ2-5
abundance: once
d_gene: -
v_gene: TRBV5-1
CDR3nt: TGCGCCAGCAGCTCCGCCGGGACTGTCGAAGAGACCCAGTACTTC
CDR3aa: CASSSAGTVEETQYF

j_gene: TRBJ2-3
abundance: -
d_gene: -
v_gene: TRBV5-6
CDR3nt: TGTGCCAGCAGCTTGTCACAGACCACAGATACGCAGTATTTT
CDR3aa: CASSLSQTTDTQYF

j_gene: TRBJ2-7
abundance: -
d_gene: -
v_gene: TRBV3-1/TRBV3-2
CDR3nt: TGTGCCAGCAGCCTCATCGATCGGGAGCAGTACTTC
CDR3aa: CASSLIDREQYF

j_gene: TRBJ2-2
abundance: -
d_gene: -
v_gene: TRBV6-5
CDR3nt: TGTGCCAGCAGATACCAGTTGAACACCGGGGAGCTGTTTTTT
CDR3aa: CASRYQLNTGELFF

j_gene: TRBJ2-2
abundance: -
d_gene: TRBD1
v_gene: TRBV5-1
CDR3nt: TGCGCCAGCAGCGCCGGGACAGGGGGGACCGGGGAGCTGTTTTTT
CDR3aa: CASSAGTGGTGELFF

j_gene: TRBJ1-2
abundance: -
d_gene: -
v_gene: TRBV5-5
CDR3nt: TGTGCCAGCAGCCAGGGGACTACGGGTGGCTATGGCTACACCTTC
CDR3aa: CASSQGTTGGYGYTF

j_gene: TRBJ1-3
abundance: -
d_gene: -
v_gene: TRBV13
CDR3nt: TGTGCCAGCAGCTCCGACAGCCGCTCTGGAAACACCATATATTTT
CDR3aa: CASSSDSRSGNTIYF

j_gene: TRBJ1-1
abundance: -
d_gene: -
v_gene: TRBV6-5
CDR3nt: TGTGCCAGCAGTTACTCAAGGGGCACTGAAGCTTTCTTT
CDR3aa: CASSYSRGTEAFF

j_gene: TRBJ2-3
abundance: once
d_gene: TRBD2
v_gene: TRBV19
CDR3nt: TGTGCCAGTAGCGGGAGGGACTTCACAGATACGCAGTATTTT
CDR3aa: CASSGRDFTDTQYF

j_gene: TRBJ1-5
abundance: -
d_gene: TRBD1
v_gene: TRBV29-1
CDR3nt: TGCAGCGGAGGACAGGGGCGCAATCAGCCCCAGCATTTT
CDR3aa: CSGGQGRNQPQHF

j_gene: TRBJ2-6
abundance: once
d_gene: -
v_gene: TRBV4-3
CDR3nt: TGCGCCAGCAGCCAAGACCTCCTCGTGGCCAACGTCCTGACTTTC
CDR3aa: CASSQDLLVANVLTF

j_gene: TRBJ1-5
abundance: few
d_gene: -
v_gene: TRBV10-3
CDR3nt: TGTGCCATCAGTGAGGGAGAAAGCAATCAGCCCCAGCATTTT
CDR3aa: CAISEGESNQPQHF

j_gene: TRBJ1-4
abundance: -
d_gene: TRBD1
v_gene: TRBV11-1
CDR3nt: TGTGCCAGCAGCAAGGACAGGGTCGGTGAAAAACTGTTTTTT
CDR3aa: CASSKDRVGEKLFF

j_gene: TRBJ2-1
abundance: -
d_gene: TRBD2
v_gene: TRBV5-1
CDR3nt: TGCGCCAGCAGGACTAGCGGGGGGGCAAATGAGCAGTTCTTC
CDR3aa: CASRTSGGANEQFF

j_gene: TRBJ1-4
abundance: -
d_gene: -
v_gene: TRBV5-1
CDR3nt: TGCGCCAGCAGCCCGGGTTCAACTAATGAAAAACTGTTTTTT
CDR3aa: CASSPGSTNEKLFF

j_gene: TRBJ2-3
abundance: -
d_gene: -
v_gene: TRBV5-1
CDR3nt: TGCGCCAGCAATCTTGCTACGGGGGATCGCGGCACAGATACGCAGTATTTT
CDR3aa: CASNLATGDRGTDTQYF

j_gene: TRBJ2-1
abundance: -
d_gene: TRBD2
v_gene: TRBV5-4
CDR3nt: TGTGCCAGCAGTAAAGTAGCGGGAGGGCCCTTCGATGAGCAGTTCTTC
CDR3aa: CASSKVAGGPFDEQFF

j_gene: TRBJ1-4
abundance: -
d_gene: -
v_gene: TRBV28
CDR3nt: TGTGCCAGCAGTTTAGGGGGGGATGAAAAACTGTTTTTT
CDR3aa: CASSLGGDEKLFF

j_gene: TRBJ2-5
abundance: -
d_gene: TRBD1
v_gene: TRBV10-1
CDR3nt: TGCGCCAGCAGTGACTCGAGGGGGACAGGGTCTCAAGAGACCCAGTACTTC
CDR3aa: CASSDSRGTGSQETQYF

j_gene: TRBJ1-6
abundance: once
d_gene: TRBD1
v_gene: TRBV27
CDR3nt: TGTGCCAGCAGTTTATCGATGACAAGGACAGGGGGAAAAAATTCACCCCTCCACTTT
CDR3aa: CASSLSMTRTGGKNSPLHF

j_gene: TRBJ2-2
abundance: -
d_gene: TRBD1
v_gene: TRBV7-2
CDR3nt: TGTGCCAGCAGCGCCGGGACAGGGAACACCGGGGAGCTGTTTTTT
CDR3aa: CASSAGTGNTGELFF

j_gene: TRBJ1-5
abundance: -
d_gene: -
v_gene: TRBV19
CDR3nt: TGTGCCAGTAGTATAGTTCCCCAGGAGCCCCAGCATTTT
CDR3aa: CASSIVPQEPQHF

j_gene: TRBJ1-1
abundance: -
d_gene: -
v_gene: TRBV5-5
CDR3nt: TGTGCCAGCAGCGGGTACGAGCGGACTGAAGCTTTCTTT
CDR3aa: CASSGYERTEAFF